Here is one T cell receptor (beta chain) with its context. Its antigen is not identified. The germline gene is not matched at one end of the junction; a read error may be the cause. The sample is drawn from a study of CD8+ T cells in alopecia areata. Study-level results: Lesional scalp, especially alopecia totalis/universalis, showed higher clonality than normal scalp. Sequencing of scalp tissue also captures the resident alphabeta T cells of normal skin. In patients, TCRs were shared less clearly than in mice, and HLA may possibly be involved.

Alopecia areata patients gave lesional scalp punch biopsies and peripheral blood samples. The CDR3 is 8 residues long. Germline-derived CDR1 and CDR2 are MGHRA and YSYEKL. RNA was isolated and reverse transcribed to cDNA, the sequencing template. Only in-frame clones appear in the TCRdb table, and some are missing; sequencing was by immunoSEQ multiplex PCR. Of 95,000 to 150,000 clones in the sample, roughly 50% were seen once. The material sequenced was NKG2D-low CD8+ T cells sorted from blood. This clonotype was obtained from a human donor with alopecia areata. The chain has TRBV4-1 and TRBJ2-4; D ambiguous. The CDR3 DNA follows: TGCGCCAGCAGCCAACGATCGTTC. Encoded protein: CASSQRSF.